This T cell receptor beta chain is from a study of identical twins. The CDR3 sequence is 18 residues long. With V trimmed by 8 bases and J by 6 bases, 23 bases remained unmatched. The germline CDR1 and CDR2 sequences are SNHLY and FYNNEI. Each CDR3 protein gets one entry after TCRdb re-called the 5' RACE reads with MiXCR. The table has approximately 220,000 distinct CDR3 sequences, approximately 7.8% seen once; the top ten hold around 5.4%. These data were likewise used in another study, on yellow fever vaccine responses in identical twins.

The TCR was taken from a woman between 18 and 29 years old in good health. The genes are TRBV2 and TRBJ2-7; 9 bases are shared with TRBD2. The sequenced material came from CD8+ T cells sorted from blood. CDR3 loop: CASSGGDLSGRYLGEQYF. The DNA of the CDR3 is TGTGCCAGCTCGGGGGGAGACCTTAGCGGGAGATACTTGGGCGAGCAGTACTTC. The entire variable domain, with the rest obtained from reference TRBV2 and TRBJ2-7, is as follows: EPEVTQTPSHQVTQMGQEVILRCVPISNHLYFYWYRQILGQKVEFLVSFYNNEISEKSEIFDDQFSVERPDGSNFTLKIRSTKLEDSAMYFCASSGGDLSGRYLGEQYFGPGTRLTVT.